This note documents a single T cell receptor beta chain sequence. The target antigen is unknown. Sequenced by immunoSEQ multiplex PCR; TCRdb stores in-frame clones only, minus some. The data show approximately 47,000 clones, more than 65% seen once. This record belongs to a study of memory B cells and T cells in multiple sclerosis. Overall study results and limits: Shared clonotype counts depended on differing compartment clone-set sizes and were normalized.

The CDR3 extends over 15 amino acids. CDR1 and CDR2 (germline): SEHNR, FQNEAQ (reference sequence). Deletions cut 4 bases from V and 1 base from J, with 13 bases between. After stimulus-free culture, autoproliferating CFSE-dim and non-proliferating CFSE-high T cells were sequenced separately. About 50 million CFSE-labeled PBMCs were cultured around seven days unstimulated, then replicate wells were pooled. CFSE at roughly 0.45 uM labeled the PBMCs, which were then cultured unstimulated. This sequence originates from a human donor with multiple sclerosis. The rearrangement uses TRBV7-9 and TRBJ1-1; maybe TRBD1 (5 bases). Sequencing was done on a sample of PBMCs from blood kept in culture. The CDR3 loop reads CASSSLTGKNTEAFF. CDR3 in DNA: TGTGCCAGCAGCTCCTTAACAGGCAAGAACACTGAAGCTTTCTTT.